A selection of T cell receptor beta chains follows, all from one sample in a study of cytomegalovirus exposure and HLA in healthy donors. Here immunoSEQ multiplex PCR was the method, and the copy in TCRdb shows in-frame clones only, minus some. The data hold approximately 180,000 clones, with roughly 89% observed a single time. The sequencing sample was made of PBMCs. The receptors come from a woman in her twenties or thirties in good health and CMV-seronegative. Each CDR3 is given with its conserved first and last residue. Each record gives: J gene, clone size, D gene, V gene, CDR3 protein, CDR3 DNA. A D gene is named only where the DNA matches it firmly. Size tells how often a clone was seen (once, few, many) or the class of an expanded clone, and some rows leave it out.

TRBJ2-7	-	-	TRBV11-2	CASSPGLGTYEQYF	TGTGCCAGCAGCCCAGGGTTGGGGACCTACGAGCAGTACTTC
TRBJ2-2	-	TRBD2	TRBV4-3	CASSEGLAGTGELFF	TGCGCCAGCAGCGAGGGACTAGCGGGCACCGGGGAGCTGTTTTTT
TRBJ1-2	once	TRBD1	TRBV7-9	CASSPDAGGFYGYTF	TGTGCCAGCAGTCCGGATGCAGGGGGCTTCTATGGCTACACCTTC
TRBJ2-1	once	TRBD1	TRBV5-1	CASSLGTGTANYNEQFF	TGCGCCAGCAGCTTGGGAACCGGGACAGCTAACTACAATGAGCAGTTCTTC
TRBJ1-1	once	-	TRBV11-1	CASSSGRVGNTEAFF	TGTGCCAGCAGCTCAGGCAGGGTGGGGAACACTGAAGCTTTCTTT
TRBJ2-1	-	-	TRBV5-6	CASSLGRQGLYNEQFF	TGTGCCAGCAGCTTGGGTAGGCAGGGGCTCTACAATGAGCAGTTCTTC
TRBJ1-5	-	-	TRBV30	CAWSVSRGPQHF	TGTGCCTGGAGTGTAAGTAGGGGGCCCCAGCATTTT
TRBJ2-7	few	-	TRBV7-2	CASSSGRGYEQYF	TGTGCCAGCAGCTCCGGGCGCGGGTACGAGCAGTACTTC
TRBJ1-1	-	TRBD1	TRBV27	CASSLGQGRAFF	TGTGCCAGCAGTTTAGGACAGGGTCGGGCTTTCTTT
TRBJ2-5	-	-	TRBV7-8	CASSFQGRIQETQYF	TGTGCCAGCAGCTTCCAGGGGCGCATCCAAGAGACCCAGTACTTC
TRBJ2-7	-	TRBD2	TRBV5-4	CASSLMVAGSSEQYF	TGTGCCAGCAGCTTAATGGTAGCGGGGTCGTCGGAGCAGTACTTC
TRBJ1-6	-	-	TRBV6-1	CASSEEQGRASPLHF	TGTGCCAGCAGTGAAGAGCAGGGAAGGGCTTCACCCCTCCACTTT
TRBJ2-7	-	-	TRBV11-2	CASSLDLVVGRDVREQYF	TGTGCCAGCAGCTTAGATCTTGTTGTGGGCAGGGATGTTCGCGAGCAGTACTTC
TRBJ1-1	-	-	TRBV5-4	CASSRRGEAFF	TGTGCCAGCAGCCGGAGGGGTGAAGCTTTCTTT
TRBJ1-4	-	TRBD1	TRBV25-1	CASRGPGGVDFFGEKLFF	TGTGCCAGCAGGGGCCCAGGGGGCGTTGATTTTTTCGGTGAAAAACTGTTTTTT
TRBJ2-7	-	-	TRBV18	CASSPPPGNSYEQYF	TGTGCCAGCTCACCACCGCCGGGAAACTCCTACGAGCAGTACTTC
TRBJ2-5	-	TRBD2	TRBV5-4	CASSLAGLLGGETQYF	TGTGCCAGCAGCTTGGCGGGACTCCTCGGGGGGGAGACCCAGTACTTC
TRBJ1-1	-	TRBD1	TRBV6-1	CASKGTDLMNTEAFF	TGTGCCAGCAAAGGGACAGACCTTATGAACACTGAAGCTTTCTTT
TRBJ2-3	-	-	TRBV4-3	CASSQDAGADTQYF	TGCGCCAGCAGCCAAGATGCAGGGGCAGATACGCAGTATTTT
TRBJ1-1	-	-	TRBV5-4	CASSPSRLGTEAFF	TGTGCCAGCAGCCCCTCCCGACTTGGCACTGAAGCTTTCTTT
TRBJ2-7	-	-	TRBV27	CASSSGYEQYF	TGTGCCAGCAGTTCCGGGTACGAGCAGTACTTC
TRBJ2-5	-	TRBD1	TRBV2	CASSFRTGPQETQYF	TGTGCCAGCAGTTTCCGGACAGGGCCCCAAGAGACCCAGTACTTC
TRBJ1-2	-	TRBD1	TRBV9	CASSVGTGGGYGYTF	TGTGCCAGCAGCGTAGGGACAGGGGGCGGCTATGGCTACACCTTC
TRBJ1-1	-	-	TRBV19	CASSPPVGGMNTEAFF	TGTGCCAGTAGCCCCCCGGTGGGAGGGATGAACACTGAAGCTTTCTTT
TRBJ2-7	-	-	TRBV6-1	CACRFGGTGLVEQYF	TGTGCCTGCCGGTTCGGGGGGACAGGTTTGGTCGAGCAGTACTTC
TRBJ1-1	-	-	TRBV6-1	CASSEAGGTEAFF	TGTGCCAGCAGTGAAGCGGGGGGGACTGAAGCTTTCTTT
TRBJ1-6	-	-	TRBV25-1	CASTETEGSPLHF	TGTGCCAGCACTGAGACCGAGGGTTCACCCCTCCACTTT
TRBJ2-7	-	TRBD1	TRBV5-1	CASSIPTGGSYEQYF	TGCGCCAGCAGCATCCCGACAGGGGGCTCGTACGAGCAGTACTTC
TRBJ1-2	-	TRBD1	TRBV6-6	CASSLGGSSYGYTF	TGTGCCAGCAGTTTAGGGGGCTCAAGCTATGGCTACACCTTC
TRBJ1-1	-	TRBD1	TRBV5-1	CASSHGQGEGTEAFF	TGCGCCAGCAGCCACGGACAGGGGGAGGGGACTGAAGCTTTCTTT
TRBJ1-2	-	TRBD1	TRBV11-2	CASSSATPKDRGYGYTF	TGTGCCAGCAGCTCCGCGACCCCCAAAGACAGGGGCTATGGCTACACCTTC
TRBJ2-7	-	TRBD1	TRBV5-1	CASSQGTGGQLYEQYF	TGCGCCAGCAGCCAGGGGACAGGGGGACAATTATACGAGCAGTACTTC
TRBJ1-2	-	-	TRBV14	CASSQDLRQSYGYTF	TGTGCCAGCAGCCAAGATCTGAGACAGTCGTATGGCTACACCTTC
TRBJ2-2	-	TRBD2	TRBV4-1	CASSPGGLRTGELFF	TGCGCCAGCAGCCCGGGGGGGCTTCGGACCGGGGAGCTGTTTTTT
TRBJ2-7	-	TRBD1	TRBV2	CASSRTGDTYEQYF	TGTGCCAGCAGTCGGACAGGCGATACCTACGAGCAGTACTTC
TRBJ1-2	once	-	TRBV6-5	CASSQGTTNYGYTF	TGTGCCAGCTCACAGGGTACGACTAACTATGGCTACACCTTC
TRBJ1-4	-	-	TRBV6-4	CASSDGGREWTNEKLFF	TGTGCCAGCAGTGACGGGGGCAGGGAATGGACTAATGAAAAACTGTTTTTT
TRBJ2-6	-	-	TRBV6-4	CASSLRAGANVLTF	TGTGCCAGCAGTTTGAGGGCTGGGGCCAACGTCCTGACTTTC
TRBJ1-3	-	TRBD1	TRBV7-2	CASSSQGADGNTIYF	TGTGCCAGCAGCTCTCAGGGGGCTGACGGAAACACCATATATTTT
TRBJ1-2	-	TRBD1	TRBV13	CASSLVTGQSGYTF	TGTGCCAGCAGCTTAGTAACGGGACAGAGTGGCTACACCTTC
TRBJ2-5	-	TRBD2	TRBV19	CASSPRGGLAKETQYF	TGTGCCAGTAGTCCGAGAGGCGGACTAGCGAAAGAGACCCAGTACTTC
TRBJ1-5	once	TRBD1	TRBV7-9	CASSSGTGNQPQHF	TGTGCCAGCAGCTCAGGGACAGGGAATCAGCCCCAGCATTTT
TRBJ2-1	-	TRBD2	TRBV7-6	CASSSTGSVSGGSEEDNEQFF	TGTGCCAGCAGCTCCACCGGGTCGGTTAGCGGGGGGTCGGAGGAGGACAATGAGCAGTTCTTC
TRBJ2-7	-	TRBD1	TRBV4-3	CASSQGSGTGTYEQYF	TGCGCCAGCAGCCAAGGGTCCGGGACAGGGACATACGAGCAGTACTTC
TRBJ1-6	-	-	TRBV7-9	CASSPIGAWGGSPLHF	TGTGCCAGCAGCCCGATTGGGGCATGGGGGGGATCACCCCTCCACTTT
TRBJ2-1	-	-	TRBV7-9	CASSPPQGGNEQFF	TGTGCCAGCAGCCCGCCCCAGGGGGGCAATGAGCAGTTCTTC
TRBJ2-7	-	TRBD2	TRBV6-6	CASRGGLAYEQYF	TGTGCCAGCAGGGGGGGACTAGCGTACGAGCAGTACTTC
TRBJ2-7	-	-	TRBV2	CASTREGGAVTYEQYF	TGTGCCAGCACTAGAGAGGGCGGGGCGGTAACCTACGAGCAGTACTTC
TRBJ1-5	-	TRBD1	TRBV18	CASSPPTGAGNQPQHF	TGTGCCAGCTCACCACCAACAGGGGCGGGGAATCAGCCCCAGCATTTT
TRBJ1-2	-	-	TRBV4-1	CASSQLQAVSGGYTF	TGCGCCAGCAGCCAACTCCAGGCAGTCTCCGGAGGCTACACCTTC
TRBJ1-1	-	-	TRBV7-9	CASSLPGGGLPEAFF	TGTGCCAGCAGTCTCCCCGGGGGGGGGTTACCTGAAGCTTTCTTT
TRBJ2-6	-	-	TRBV19	CASSIWLGGASSGANVLTF	TGTGCCAGTAGTATTTGGCTCGGCGGGGCGAGCTCTGGGGCCAACGTCCTGACTTTC
TRBJ2-2	-	-	TRBV11-2	CASSLGYRGLTGELFF	TGTGCCAGCAGCTTAGGCTACAGGGGACTGACCGGGGAGCTGTTTTTT
TRBJ2-1	once	-	TRBV1	CTSSLETSGGSSYNEQFF	TGCACCAGCAGCCTCGAGACTAGCGGGGGAAGCTCCTACAATGAGCAGTTCTTC
TRBJ2-3	-	-	TRBV2	CASSEASLASVTDTQYF	TGTGCCAGCAGTGAAGCCTCCCTAGCTAGTGTGACAGATACGCAGTATTTT
TRBJ2-3	-	-	TRBV7-8	CASSLRGLSGGTDTQYF	TGTGCCAGCAGCTTAAGGGGGTTGAGCGGGGGCACAGATACGCAGTATTTT
TRBJ2-2	-	TRBD2	TRBV9	CASSVELAGVGNTGELFF	TGTGCCAGCAGCGTGGAACTAGCGGGGGTCGGTAACACCGGGGAGCTGTTTTTT